Only a few counts were recorded for the clone carrying this T cell receptor (beta chain). Antigen: not known. The sample carries other DNA sequences with the same CDR3. The sample belongs to a study of beta chain features in type 1 diabetes. Overall study: Researchers looked at approximately 100,000,000 sorted cells across all samples.

One heparinised blood draw averaging roughly 100 mL was given by each donor. The ends were cut back, 6 bases at V and 5 bases at J, with 7 bases in the middle. Germline values: CDR1 SNHLY, CDR2 FYNNEI. There are 11 residues in the CDR3. Points from the study as a whole: Sequencing of cDNA might inflate the share of cells that strongly express TCR.

Every isolated RNA sample was fully reverse transcribed, so sequencing captured expressed TCRB transcripts. TCRdb keeps only in-frame clones here, not all; method: immunoSEQ multiplex PCR. The table lists about 930,000 clones, roughly 16% of them singletons, with 0.02% to 0.025% in the top ten. This chain joins TRBV2 and TRBJ2-5, with no clear D. Specimen: naive CD4+ T cells from blood. This receptor was obtained from a woman under 30 in good health. In DNA, the CDR3 is TGTGCCAGCAGCCCATTGGAGACCCAGTACTTC. This codes for CASSPLETQYF.